Listed below are T cell receptor beta chains from one sample, sequenced in a study of cytomegalovirus exposure and HLA in healthy donors. Produced via immunoSEQ multiplex PCR; TCRdb's table is partial and in-frame only. The sample has about 130,000 clones; 70% to 85% are singletons. The sequenced sample was PBMCs. These receptors originate from a man aged 40-49 years in good health and CMV-seropositive. Each CDR3 is given with its conserved first and last residue. Each record gives: V gene, J gene, D gene, clone size, CDR3 length, CDR3 DNA, CDR3 protein. D genes are given only for firm matches. Where a row states a size, it is once, few, many or the class of an expanded clone; other rows omit it.

V gene: TRBV19; J gene: TRBJ2-6; D gene: TRBD1; clone size: NA; CDR3 length: 17; CDR3 DNA: TGTGCCAGTAGGGCCCGGGACAGGGGGTCTGGGGCCAACGTCCTGACTTTC; CDR3 protein: CASRARDRGSGANVLTF
V gene: TRBV7-6; J gene: TRBJ2-7; D gene: NA; clone size: NA; CDR3 length: 13; CDR3 DNA: TGTGCCAGCAGCCCAAACGGGAACTACGAGCAGTACTTC; CDR3 protein: CASSPNGNYEQYF
V gene: TRBV19; J gene: TRBJ2-2; D gene: TRBD2; clone size: few; CDR3 length: 16; CDR3 DNA: TGTGCCAGTAGTCGAGGGACTAGCGGGAACACCGGGGAGCTGTTTTTT; CDR3 protein: CASSRGTSGNTGELFF
V gene: TRBV27; J gene: TRBJ1-5; D gene: NA; clone size: NA; CDR3 length: 18; CDR3 DNA: TGTGCCAGCAGCCTTATACGTATACCAGGGAGGCGCAATCAGCCCCAGCATTTT; CDR3 protein: CASSLIRIPGRRNQPQHF
V gene: TRBV25-1; J gene: TRBJ2-1; D gene: NA; clone size: NA; CDR3 length: 15; CDR3 DNA: TGTGCCAGCAGTGAAGGGTGGGGGCCAAGGAATGAGCAGTTCTTC; CDR3 protein: CASSEGWGPRNEQFF
V gene: TRBV12-5; J gene: TRBJ2-6; D gene: NA; clone size: NA; CDR3 length: 14; CDR3 DNA: TGTGCTAGTGGACACCCCTCTGGGGCCAACGTCCTGACTTTC; CDR3 protein: CASGHPSGANVLTF
V gene: TRBV2; J gene: TRBJ1-1; D gene: TRBD1; clone size: NA; CDR3 length: 19; CDR3 DNA: TGTGCCAGCAGTTCACTCTTCCCTCTCGCCGGACAGGGGGCGACTGAAGCTTTCTTT; CDR3 protein: CASSSLFPLAGQGATEAFF
V gene: TRBV10-2; J gene: TRBJ2-1; D gene: TRBD2; clone size: NA; CDR3 length: 14; CDR3 DNA: TGCGCCTCCCGAGAGCGGGGCACCTACAATGAGCAGTTCTTC; CDR3 protein: CASRERGTYNEQFF
V gene: TRBV11-2; J gene: TRBJ2-2; D gene: TRBD1; clone size: NA; CDR3 length: 17; CDR3 DNA: TGTGCCAGCAGCCTACAATCGGGACAGGTTACTGCCGGGGAGCTGTTTTTT; CDR3 protein: CASSLQSGQVTAGELFF
V gene: TRBV29-1; J gene: TRBJ1-2; D gene: NA; clone size: few; CDR3 length: 12; CDR3 DNA: TGCAGCGTCGGGGACAATAACTATGGCTACACCTTC; CDR3 protein: CSVGDNNYGYTF
V gene: TRBV25-1; J gene: TRBJ1-1; D gene: NA; clone size: few; CDR3 length: 13; CDR3 DNA: TGTGCCAGCAGTGATTCCCCGTACACTGAAGCTTTCTTT; CDR3 protein: CASSDSPYTEAFF
V gene: TRBV21-1; J gene: TRBJ2-1; D gene: NA; clone size: NA; CDR3 length: 18; CDR3 DNA: TGTGCCAGCCCCTCGAGGAGGGGACTAGCGGGAGGTGGGGATGAGCAGTTCTTC; CDR3 protein: CASPSRRGLAGGGDEQFF
V gene: TRBV5-1; J gene: TRBJ2-7; D gene: NA; clone size: NA; CDR3 length: 14; CDR3 DNA: TGCGCCAGCAGCTTGGCGGGGGAAGGGTACGAGCAGTACTTC; CDR3 protein: CASSLAGEGYEQYF
V gene: TRBV18; J gene: TRBJ2-1; D gene: TRBD2; clone size: NA; CDR3 length: 16; CDR3 DNA: TGTGCCAGCTCACCACCTTCGGGACTAACCCTAGGTGAGCAGTTCTTC; CDR3 protein: CASSPPSGLTLGEQFF
V gene: TRBV2; J gene: TRBJ2-4; D gene: NA; clone size: NA; CDR3 length: 15; CDR3 DNA: TGTGCCAGCAGTGAATCCGGGGGTGGAGGGAACATTCAGTACTTC; CDR3 protein: CASSESGGGGNIQYF
V gene: TRBV6-1; J gene: TRBJ1-3; D gene: NA; clone size: NA; CDR3 length: 15; CDR3 DNA: TGTGCCAGCAGTCCCCGACTGGGCTCTGGAAACACCATATATTTT; CDR3 protein: CASSPRLGSGNTIYF
V gene: TRBV7-8; J gene: TRBJ2-2; D gene: TRBD2; clone size: NA; CDR3 length: 17; CDR3 DNA: TGTGCCAGCAGCGCCCGATCGACTAGCGGGAGTACCGGGGAGCTGTTTTTT; CDR3 protein: CASSARSTSGSTGELFF
V gene: TRBV12-5; J gene: TRBJ1-1; D gene: NA; clone size: NA; CDR3 length: 16; CDR3 DNA: TGTGCTAGTGGCCCAACATCTACAGGCCCGAACACTGAAGCTTTCTTT; CDR3 protein: CASGPTSTGPNTEAFF
V gene: TRBV18; J gene: TRBJ2-7; D gene: TRBD2; clone size: few; CDR3 length: 15; CDR3 DNA: TGTGCCAGCTCCCCGGGCGGGGGGCTACTCGGCGAGCAGTACTTC; CDR3 protein: CASSPGGGLLGEQYF
V gene: TRBV7-9; J gene: TRBJ2-4; D gene: TRBD2; clone size: NA; CDR3 length: 15; CDR3 DNA: TGTGCCAGCAGCTCGTTAGCGGGAGGGCCCAACATTCAGTACTTC; CDR3 protein: CASSSLAGGPNIQYF
V gene: TRBV19; J gene: TRBJ1-2; D gene: NA; clone size: once; CDR3 length: 14; CDR3 DNA: TGTGCCAGTAGCCAACAGTACGCTAACTATGGCTACACCTTC; CDR3 protein: CASSQQYANYGYTF
V gene: TRBV7-2; J gene: TRBJ2-7; D gene: TRBD2; clone size: NA; CDR3 length: 17; CDR3 DNA: TGTGCCAGCAGCTCCGTGCCGGGGACTAGCGACCCCTACGAGCAGTACTTC; CDR3 protein: CASSSVPGTSDPYEQYF
V gene: TRBV2; J gene: TRBJ2-7; D gene: NA; clone size: NA; CDR3 length: 15; CDR3 DNA: TGTGCCAGCAGAAAAGAAGGCGGGGCGTCCTACGAGCAGTACTTC; CDR3 protein: CASRKEGGASYEQYF
V gene: TRBV21-1; J gene: TRBJ1-2; D gene: NA; clone size: NA; CDR3 length: 15; CDR3 DNA: TGTGCCAGCATCAACAGGGGTTTATCTAACTATGGCTACACCTTC; CDR3 protein: CASINRGLSNYGYTF
V gene: TRBV30; J gene: TRBJ1-1; D gene: NA; clone size: NA; CDR3 length: 16; CDR3 DNA: TGTGCCTGGAGAAAGTCGATAGGACAGTTGAACACTGAAGCTTTCTTT; CDR3 protein: CAWRKSIGQLNTEAFF
V gene: TRBV27; J gene: TRBJ1-4; D gene: TRBD1; clone size: NA; CDR3 length: 13; CDR3 DNA: TGTGCCAGCATCAACGGACAGGGGGCATACCTGTTTTTT; CDR3 protein: CASINGQGAYLFF
V gene: TRBV11-2; J gene: TRBJ1-4; D gene: NA; clone size: once; CDR3 length: 16; CDR3 DNA: TGTGCCAGCAGCCCCCGGGGAAACCTACCTAATGAAAAACTGTTTTTT; CDR3 protein: CASSPRGNLPNEKLFF
V gene: TRBV14; J gene: TRBJ2-1; D gene: TRBD2; clone size: few; CDR3 length: 14; CDR3 DNA: TGTGCCAGCAGCCAAGCCTCTAGCGGGAGTCTTCCGTTCTTC; CDR3 protein: CASSQASSGSLPFF
V gene: TRBV2; J gene: TRBJ2-1; D gene: TRBD2; clone size: NA; CDR3 length: 16; CDR3 DNA: TGTGCCAGCGGAACCCGACTAGCGGGAGTTAACAATGAGCAGTTCTTC; CDR3 protein: CASGTRLAGVNNEQFF
V gene: TRBV19; J gene: TRBJ1-5; D gene: NA; clone size: NA; CDR3 length: 15; CDR3 DNA: TGTGCCAGTAGTAGAAACAGGGTGAGCAATCAGCCCCAGCATTTT; CDR3 protein: CASSRNRVSNQPQHF
V gene: TRBV7-9; J gene: TRBJ2-7; D gene: NA; clone size: NA; CDR3 length: 16; CDR3 DNA: TGTGCCAGCAGCTCCGTTACCGACGGGTACTCCTACGAGCAGTACTTC; CDR3 protein: CASSSVTDGYSYEQYF
V gene: TRBV11-3; J gene: TRBJ2-7; D gene: NA; clone size: once; CDR3 length: 13; CDR3 DNA: TGTGCCAGCAGCCGGGAGAGGGGAGCCCCGCAGTACTTC; CDR3 protein: CASSRERGAPQYF
V gene: TRBV5-1; J gene: TRBJ2-7; D gene: NA; clone size: few; CDR3 length: 15; CDR3 DNA: TGCGCCAGCAGCTTGGCCAAGGGGAACTCCTACGAGCAGTACTTC; CDR3 protein: CASSLAKGNSYEQYF
V gene: TRBV14; J gene: TRBJ2-3; D gene: NA; clone size: NA; CDR3 length: 15; CDR3 DNA: TGTGCCAGCAGCCAAGATTCAGGGGCCACAGATACGCAGTATTTT; CDR3 protein: CASSQDSGATDTQYF
V gene: TRBV4-1; J gene: TRBJ2-2; D gene: TRBD2; clone size: NA; CDR3 length: 16; CDR3 DNA: TGCGCCAGCAGTCATTTAGCGGGAAAGAACACCGGGGAGCTGTTTTTT; CDR3 protein: CASSHLAGKNTGELFF
V gene: TRBV19; J gene: TRBJ2-2; D gene: NA; clone size: NA; CDR3 length: 14; CDR3 DNA: TGTGCCAGTAGTACCTCTTACAGGACCGGGGAGCTGTTTTTT; CDR3 protein: CASSTSYRTGELFF